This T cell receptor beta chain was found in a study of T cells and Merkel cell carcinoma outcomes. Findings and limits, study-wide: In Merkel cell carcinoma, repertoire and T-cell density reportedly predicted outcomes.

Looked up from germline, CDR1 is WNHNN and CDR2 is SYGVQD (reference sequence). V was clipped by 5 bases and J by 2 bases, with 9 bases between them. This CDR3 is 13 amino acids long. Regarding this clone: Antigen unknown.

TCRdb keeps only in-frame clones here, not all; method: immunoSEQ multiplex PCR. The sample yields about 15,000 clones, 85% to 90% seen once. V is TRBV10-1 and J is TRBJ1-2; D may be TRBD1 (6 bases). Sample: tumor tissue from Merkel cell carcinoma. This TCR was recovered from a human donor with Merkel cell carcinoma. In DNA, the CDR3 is TGCGCCAGCAGTAGGACAGCCAACTATGGCTACACCTTC. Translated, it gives CASSRTANYGYTF.